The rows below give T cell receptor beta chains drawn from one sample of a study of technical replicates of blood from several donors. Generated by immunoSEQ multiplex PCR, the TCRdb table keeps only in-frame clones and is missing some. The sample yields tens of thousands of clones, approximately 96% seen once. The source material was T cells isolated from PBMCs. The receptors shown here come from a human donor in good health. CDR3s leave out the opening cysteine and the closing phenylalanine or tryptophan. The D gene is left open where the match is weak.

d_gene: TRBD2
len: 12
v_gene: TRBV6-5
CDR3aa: ASAWTSGNNEQF

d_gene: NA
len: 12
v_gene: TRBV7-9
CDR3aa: ASSLGGLTYEQY

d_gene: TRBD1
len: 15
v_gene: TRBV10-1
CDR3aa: ASSESTPTGTTYGYT

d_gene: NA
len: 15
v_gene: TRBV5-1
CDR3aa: ASSQTATGGGNYGYT

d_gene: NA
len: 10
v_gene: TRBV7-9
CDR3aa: ASSTGYNEQF

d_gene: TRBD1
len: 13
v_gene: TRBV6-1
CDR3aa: ASSDITGAANIQY

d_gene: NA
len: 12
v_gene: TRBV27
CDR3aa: ASSLAGLDYEQY

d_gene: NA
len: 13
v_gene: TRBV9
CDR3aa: ASSPQGTGNQPQH

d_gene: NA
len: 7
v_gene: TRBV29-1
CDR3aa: NRVNEQF

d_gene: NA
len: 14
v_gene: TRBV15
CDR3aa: ATSKVLANSYNEQF

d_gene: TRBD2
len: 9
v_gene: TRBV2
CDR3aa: ALAVFYEQY

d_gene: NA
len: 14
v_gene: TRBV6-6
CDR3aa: ASSYNLDKMNTEAF

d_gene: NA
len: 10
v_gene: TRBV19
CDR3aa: ASSVPSYEQY

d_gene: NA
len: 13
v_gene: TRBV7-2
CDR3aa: ASSLTGALNYEQY

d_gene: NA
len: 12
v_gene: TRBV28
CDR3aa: ASTLGAPDEKLF

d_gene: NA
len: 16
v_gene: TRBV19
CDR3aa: ASSMGRGLAGGKETQY

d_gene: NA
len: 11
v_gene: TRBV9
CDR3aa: ASGHRESGEQY

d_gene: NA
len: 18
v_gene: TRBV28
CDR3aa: ASSLLGKTGTKATNEKLF

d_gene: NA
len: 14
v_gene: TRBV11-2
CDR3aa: ASSSQPGHKNTEAF

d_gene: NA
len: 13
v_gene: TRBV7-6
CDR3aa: ASSPTGDTGNTIY

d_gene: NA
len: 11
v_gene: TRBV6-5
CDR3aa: ASSTIEHRGAV

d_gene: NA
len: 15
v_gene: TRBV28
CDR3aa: ASSWSPGAPGTDTQY

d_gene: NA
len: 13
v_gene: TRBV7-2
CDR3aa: ASSLERGSYNEQF

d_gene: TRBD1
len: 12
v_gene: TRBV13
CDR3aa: ASRPGTGKGELF

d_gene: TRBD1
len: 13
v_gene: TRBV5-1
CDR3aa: ASSLGGGPTDTQY

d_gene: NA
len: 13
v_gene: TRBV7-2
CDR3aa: ASSLTMYSNQPQH

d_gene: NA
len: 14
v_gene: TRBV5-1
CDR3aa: ASSVAQASSLIEQY

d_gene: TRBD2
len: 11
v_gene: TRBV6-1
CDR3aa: ACGGSGANVLT

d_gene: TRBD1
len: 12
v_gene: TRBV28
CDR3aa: ASRPTGALYEQY

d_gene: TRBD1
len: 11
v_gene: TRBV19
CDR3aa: ASERQGNTEAF

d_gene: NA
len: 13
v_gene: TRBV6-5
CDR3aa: ASSYSRYSNQPQH

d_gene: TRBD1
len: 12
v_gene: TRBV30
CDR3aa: AWSGQGVPYEQY

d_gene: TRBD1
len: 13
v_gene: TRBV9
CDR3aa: ASSEGQAFSYEQY

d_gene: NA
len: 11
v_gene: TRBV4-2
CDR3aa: ASSQIQDYGYT

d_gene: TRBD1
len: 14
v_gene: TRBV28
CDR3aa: ASRPGTGYGNTEAF

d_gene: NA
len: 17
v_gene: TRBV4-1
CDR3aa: ASSQVIKRVRVEAKGYT

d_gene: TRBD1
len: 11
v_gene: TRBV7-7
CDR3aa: ASSPGTGTEQY

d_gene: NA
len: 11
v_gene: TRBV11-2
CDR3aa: ASSLAGESQPY

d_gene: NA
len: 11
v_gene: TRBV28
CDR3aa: ASSTLTSSSKY

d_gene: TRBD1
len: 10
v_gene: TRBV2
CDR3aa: ASVTGGQPQH

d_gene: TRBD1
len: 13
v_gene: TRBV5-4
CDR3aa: ASSIGQGTVYGYT